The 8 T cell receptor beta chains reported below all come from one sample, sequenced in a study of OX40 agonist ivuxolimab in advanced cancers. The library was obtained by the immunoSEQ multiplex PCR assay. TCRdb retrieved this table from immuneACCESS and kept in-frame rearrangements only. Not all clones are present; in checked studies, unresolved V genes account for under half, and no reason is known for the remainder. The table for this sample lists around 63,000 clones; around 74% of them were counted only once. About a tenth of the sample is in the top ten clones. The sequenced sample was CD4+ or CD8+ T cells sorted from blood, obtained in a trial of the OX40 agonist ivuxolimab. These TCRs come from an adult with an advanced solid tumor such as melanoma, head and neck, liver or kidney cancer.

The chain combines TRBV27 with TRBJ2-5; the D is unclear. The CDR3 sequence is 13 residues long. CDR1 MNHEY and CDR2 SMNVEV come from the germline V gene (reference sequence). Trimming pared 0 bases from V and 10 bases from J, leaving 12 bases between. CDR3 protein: CASSLSSSEDQYF. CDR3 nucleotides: TGTGCCAGCAGTTTATCGTCATCTGAGGACCAGTACTTC.

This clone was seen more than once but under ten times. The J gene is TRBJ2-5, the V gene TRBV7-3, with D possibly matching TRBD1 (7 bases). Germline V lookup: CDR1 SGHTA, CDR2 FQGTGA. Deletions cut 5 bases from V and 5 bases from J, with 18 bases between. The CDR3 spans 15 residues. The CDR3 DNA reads TGTGCCAGCAGCCTAGGAGGGGGCGGTTCGGAGACCCAGTACTTC. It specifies CASSLGGGGSETQYF.

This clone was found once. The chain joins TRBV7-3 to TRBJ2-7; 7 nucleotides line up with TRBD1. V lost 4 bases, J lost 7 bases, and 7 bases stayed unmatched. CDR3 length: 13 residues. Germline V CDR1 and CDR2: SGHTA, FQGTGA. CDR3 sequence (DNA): TGTGCCAGCAGCTATTCGACAGGGCGAGAGCAGTACTTC. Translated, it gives CASSYSTGREQYF.

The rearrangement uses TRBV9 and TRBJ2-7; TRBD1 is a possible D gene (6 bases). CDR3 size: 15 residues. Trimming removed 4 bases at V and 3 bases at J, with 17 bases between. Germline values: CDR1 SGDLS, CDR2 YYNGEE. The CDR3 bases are TGTGCCAGCAGCCTCCGGGACACTTACCACTACGAGCAGTACTTC. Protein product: CASSLRDTYHYEQYF.

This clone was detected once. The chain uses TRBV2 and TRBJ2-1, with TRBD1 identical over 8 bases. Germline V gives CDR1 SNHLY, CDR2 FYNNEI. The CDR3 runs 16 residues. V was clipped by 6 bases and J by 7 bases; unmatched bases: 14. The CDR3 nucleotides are TGTGCCAGCAGCCCCGTGTGGCAGGGGGCAAGGAATGAGCAGTTCTTC. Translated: CASSPVWQGARNEQFF.

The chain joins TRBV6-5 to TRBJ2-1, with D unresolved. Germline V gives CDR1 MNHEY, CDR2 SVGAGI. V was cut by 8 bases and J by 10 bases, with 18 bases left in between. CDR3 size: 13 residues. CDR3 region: CASETGSPKEQFF. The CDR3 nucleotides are TGTGCCAGCGAAACCGGGTCGCCCAAGGAGCAGTTCTTC.

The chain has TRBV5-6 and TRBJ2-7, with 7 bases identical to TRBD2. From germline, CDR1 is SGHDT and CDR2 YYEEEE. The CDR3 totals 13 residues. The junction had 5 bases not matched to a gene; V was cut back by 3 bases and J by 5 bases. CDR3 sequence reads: CASSSLATNEQYF. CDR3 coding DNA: TGTGCCAGCAGCTCACTAGCGACAAACGAGCAGTACTTC.

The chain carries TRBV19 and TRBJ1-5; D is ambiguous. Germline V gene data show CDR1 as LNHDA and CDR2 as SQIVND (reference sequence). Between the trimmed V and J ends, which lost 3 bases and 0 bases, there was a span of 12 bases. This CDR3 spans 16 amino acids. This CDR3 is CASSIGRSLSNQPQHF. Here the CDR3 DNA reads TGTGCCAGTAGTATCGGCAGGTCACTTAGCAATCAGCCCCAGCATTTT.